This T cell receptor (beta chain) was found in a study of blood T cell repertoires in COVID-19. Per germline, CDR1 SQVTM and CDR2 ANQGSEA. CDR3 length: 13 residues. V lost 4 bases and J lost 5; bases outside the gene matches: 2. The repertoire was sequenced with immunoSEQ multiplex PCR; TCRdb's copy has only in-frame clones and lacks some. The sample yields roughly 250,000 clones, around 86% seen once. The genes are TRBV29-1 and TRBJ2-1; the match to TRBD1 covers 10 bases. Sequencing used peripheral blood. The source of this sequence is a man aged 40-55 years who had recovered from COVID-19. CDR3: CSVGTGGHNEQFF. DNA of the CDR3: TGCAGCGTTGGGACAGGGGGACACAATGAGCAGTTCTTC.